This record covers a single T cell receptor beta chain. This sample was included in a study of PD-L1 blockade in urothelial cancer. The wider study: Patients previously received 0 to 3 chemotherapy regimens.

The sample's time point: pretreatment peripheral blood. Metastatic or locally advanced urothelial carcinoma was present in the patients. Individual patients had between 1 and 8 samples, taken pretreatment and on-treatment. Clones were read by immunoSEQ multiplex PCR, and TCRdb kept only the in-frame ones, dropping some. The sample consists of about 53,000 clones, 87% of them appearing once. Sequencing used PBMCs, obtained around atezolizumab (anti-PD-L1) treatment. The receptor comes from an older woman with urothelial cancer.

As DNA, the CDR3 is TGTGCCAGTAGTGCAACGGCAGATACGCAGTATTTT. Amino acids: CASSATADTQYF. This chain connects TRBV19 to TRBJ2-3, with unresolved D. Between the trimmed V and J ends, which lost 5 bases and 4 bases, there was a span of 7 bases. The CDR3 is 12 residues long. CDR1 is LNHDA, CDR2 SQIVND, per germline (reference sequence).